This TCR beta chain was documented in a study of CD8 T cells in Susac syndrome. Sequencing targeted TCR beta in T cells from blood (CD8+ and CD4+). TEMRA cells were FACS-enriched, and CD8+ and CD4+ T cells were isolated negatively. Random hexamers served to reverse transcribe roughly 0.5 to 1 ug RNA. Multiplex immunoSEQ PCR targeted 54 Vbeta and 13 Jbeta TCR beta segments. In TCRdb, the immunoSEQ multiplex PCR reads were re-called with MiXCR into one record per CDR3 protein. The sample yields approximately 200,000 distinct CDR3 sequences, under 97% seen once. The CDR3 loop spans 11 amino acids. From germline, CDR1 is SGHRS and CDR2 YFSETQ. Deletions cut 4 bases from V and 12 bases from J, with 11 bases between.

The sequence was obtained from a human donor with multiple sclerosis. The rearrangement joins TRBV5-1 to TRBJ2-1; tentatively, D is TRBD1 (5 bases). Sequenced material: CD4+ T cells from PBMCs. CDR3 loop: CASSPDTGQFF. CDR3 DNA: TGCGCCAGCAGCCCGGACACCGGGCAGTTCTTC.